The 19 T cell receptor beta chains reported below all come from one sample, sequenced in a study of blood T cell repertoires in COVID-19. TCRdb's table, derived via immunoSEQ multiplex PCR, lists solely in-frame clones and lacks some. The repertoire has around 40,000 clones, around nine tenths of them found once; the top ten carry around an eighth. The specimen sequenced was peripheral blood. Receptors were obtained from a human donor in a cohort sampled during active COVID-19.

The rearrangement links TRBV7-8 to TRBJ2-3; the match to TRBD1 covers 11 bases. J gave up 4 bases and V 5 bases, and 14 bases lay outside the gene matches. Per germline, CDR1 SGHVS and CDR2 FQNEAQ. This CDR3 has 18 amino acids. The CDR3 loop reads CASSPLHPGQGVSDTQYF. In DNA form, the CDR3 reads TGTGCCAGCAGCCCCCTACATCCGGGACAGGGGGTATCAGATACGCAGTATTTT.

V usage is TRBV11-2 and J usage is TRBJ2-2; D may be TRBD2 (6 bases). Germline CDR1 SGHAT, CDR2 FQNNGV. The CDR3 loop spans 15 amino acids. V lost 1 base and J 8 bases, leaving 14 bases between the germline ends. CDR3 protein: CASSLVGLIGGELFF. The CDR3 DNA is TGTGCCAGCAGCTTAGTGGGACTTATTGGGGGGGAGCTGTTTTTT.

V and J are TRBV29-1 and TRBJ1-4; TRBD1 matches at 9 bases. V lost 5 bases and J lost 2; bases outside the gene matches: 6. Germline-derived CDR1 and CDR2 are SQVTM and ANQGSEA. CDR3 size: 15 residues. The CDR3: CSVSQGAQTNEKLFF. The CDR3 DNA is TGCAGCGTTTCACAGGGGGCGCAGACTAATGAAAAACTGTTTTTT.

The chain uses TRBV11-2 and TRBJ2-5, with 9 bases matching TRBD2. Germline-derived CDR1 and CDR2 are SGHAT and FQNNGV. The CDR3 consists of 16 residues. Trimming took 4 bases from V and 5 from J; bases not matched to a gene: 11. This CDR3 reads CASSSFSGGNWETQYF. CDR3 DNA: TGTGCCAGCAGCTCTTTCAGCGGGGGGAATTGGGAGACCCAGTACTTC.

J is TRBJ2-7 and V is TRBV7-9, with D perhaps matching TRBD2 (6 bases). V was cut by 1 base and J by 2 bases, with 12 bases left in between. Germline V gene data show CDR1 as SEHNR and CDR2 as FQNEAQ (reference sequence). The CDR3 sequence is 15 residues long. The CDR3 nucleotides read TGTGCCAGCAGCTTAGGTGGAGGGGCAACCTACGAGCAGTACTTC. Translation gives CASSLGGGATYEQYF. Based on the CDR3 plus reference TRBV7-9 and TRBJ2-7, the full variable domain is DTGVSQNPRHKITKRGQNVTFRCDPISEHNRLYWYRQTLGQGPEFLTYFQNEAQLEKSRLLSDRFSAERPKGSFSTLEIQRTEQGDSAMYLCASSLGGGATYEQYFGPGTRLTVT.

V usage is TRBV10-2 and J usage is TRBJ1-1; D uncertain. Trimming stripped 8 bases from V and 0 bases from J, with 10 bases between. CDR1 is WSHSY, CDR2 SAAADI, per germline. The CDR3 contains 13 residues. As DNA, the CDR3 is TGCGCCAGCCATGAGGCTTTGAACACTGAAGCTTTCTTT. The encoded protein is CASHEALNTEAFF.

CDR3 sequence reads: CATSGGGEKAGELFF. CDR3 nucleotide sequence: TGTGCCACCAGCGGAGGAGGGGAAAAGGCCGGGGAGCTGTTTTTT. The chain carries TRBV24-1 and TRBJ2-2, with D perhaps matching TRBD2 (6 bases). V was clipped by 7 bases and J by 6 bases, with 17 bases between them. The germline V gene encodes CDR1 KGHDR and CDR2 SFDVKD. This CDR3 has 15 residues.

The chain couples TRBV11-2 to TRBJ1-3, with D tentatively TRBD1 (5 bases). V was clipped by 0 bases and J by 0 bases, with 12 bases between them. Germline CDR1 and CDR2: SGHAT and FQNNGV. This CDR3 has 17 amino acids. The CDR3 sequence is CASSLDLQGRSGNTIYF. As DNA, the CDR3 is TGTGCCAGCAGCTTAGATTTGCAGGGCCGCTCTGGAAACACCATATATTTT.

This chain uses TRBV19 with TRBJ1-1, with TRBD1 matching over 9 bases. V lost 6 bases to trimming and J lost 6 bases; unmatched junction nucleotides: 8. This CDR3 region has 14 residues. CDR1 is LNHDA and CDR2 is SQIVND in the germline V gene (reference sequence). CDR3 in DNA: TGTGCCAGTAGCCATAAGACAGGGGGAGCTGAAGCTTTCTTT. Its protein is CASSHKTGGAEAFF.

The CDR3 DNA reads TGTGCCAGCAGCTTCGAGGGCGGGGTAACCCAGTACTTC. Translated, it gives CASSFEGGVTQYF. This chain links TRBV11-2 with TRBJ2-5, with a weak D call TRBD2 (6 bases). The CDR3 runs to 13 residues. V lost 3 bases, J lost 8 bases, and 13 bases lay in between. Germline-derived CDR1 and CDR2 are SGHAT and FQNNGV.

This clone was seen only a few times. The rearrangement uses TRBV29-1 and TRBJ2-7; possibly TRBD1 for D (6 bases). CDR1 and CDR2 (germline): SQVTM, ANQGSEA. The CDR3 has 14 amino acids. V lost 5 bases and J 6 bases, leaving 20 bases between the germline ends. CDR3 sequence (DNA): TGCAGCGTTCGTCAGGGGAGTAGTGGGCGCGAGCAGTACTTC. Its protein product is CSVRQGSSGREQYF.

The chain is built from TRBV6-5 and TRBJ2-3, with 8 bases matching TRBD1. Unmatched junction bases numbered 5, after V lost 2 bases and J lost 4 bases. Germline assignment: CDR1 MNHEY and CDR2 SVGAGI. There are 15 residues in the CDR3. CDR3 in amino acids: CASSYQAGGADTQYF. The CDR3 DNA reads TGTGCCAGCAGTTACCAGGCAGGGGGCGCAGATACGCAGTATTTT.

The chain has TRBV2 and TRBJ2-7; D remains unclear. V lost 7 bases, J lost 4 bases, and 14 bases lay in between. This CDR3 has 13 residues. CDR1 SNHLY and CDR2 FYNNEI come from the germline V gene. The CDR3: CASKPTELYEQYF. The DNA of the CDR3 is TGTGCCAGCAAACCCACAGAATTATACGAGCAGTACTTC.

The CDR3 reads CASSQGHATDTQYF. DNA for the CDR3: TGTGCCAGCAGCCAGGGACACGCCACAGATACGCAGTATTTT. The chain has TRBV4-2 and TRBJ2-3; D is perhaps TRBD1 (6 bases). Deletions cut 3 bases from V and 2 bases from J, with 9 bases between. Germline V CDR1 and CDR2: LGHNA, YNFKEQ. This CDR3 region has 14 residues.

CDR3 nucleotide sequence: TGTGCCAGTAGTACCCCGACGCAGGGGACGAGCAATCAGCCCCAGCATTTT. Protein: CASSTPTQGTSNQPQHF. This rearrangement joins TRBV19 to TRBJ1-5; weak D call: TRBD1 (6 bases). Germline V lookup: CDR1 LNHDA, CDR2 SQIVND (reference sequence). The CDR3 covers 17 residues. V lost 4 bases and J 1 base, leaving 17 bases between the germline ends.

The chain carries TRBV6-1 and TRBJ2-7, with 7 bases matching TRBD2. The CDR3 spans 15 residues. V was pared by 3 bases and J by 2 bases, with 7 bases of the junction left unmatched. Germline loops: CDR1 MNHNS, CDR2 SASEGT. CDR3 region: CASSEPAGSPYEQYF. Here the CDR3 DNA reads TGTGCCAGCAGTGAGCCAGCGGGGAGCCCCTACGAGCAGTACTTC.

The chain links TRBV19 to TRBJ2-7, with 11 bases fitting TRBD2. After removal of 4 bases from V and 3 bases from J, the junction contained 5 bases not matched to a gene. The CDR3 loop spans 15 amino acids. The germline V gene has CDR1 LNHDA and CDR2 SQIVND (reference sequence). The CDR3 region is CASSNRLAGIYEQYF. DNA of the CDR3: TGTGCCAGTAGTAATCGACTAGCGGGGATCTACGAGCAGTACTTC.

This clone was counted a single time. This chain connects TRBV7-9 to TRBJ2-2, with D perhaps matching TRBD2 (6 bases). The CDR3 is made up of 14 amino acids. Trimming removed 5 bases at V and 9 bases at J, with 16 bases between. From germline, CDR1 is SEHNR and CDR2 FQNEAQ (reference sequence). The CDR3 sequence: CASSQSGVTRELFF. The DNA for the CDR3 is TGTGCCAGCAGCCAATCGGGGGTGACCCGGGAGCTGTTTTTT.

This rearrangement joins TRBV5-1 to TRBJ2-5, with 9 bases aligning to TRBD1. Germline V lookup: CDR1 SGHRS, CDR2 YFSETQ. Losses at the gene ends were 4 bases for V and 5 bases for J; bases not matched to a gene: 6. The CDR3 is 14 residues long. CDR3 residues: CASSETGGGETQYF. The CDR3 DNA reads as TGCGCCAGCAGCGAGACAGGGGGTGGGGAGACCCAGTACTTC.